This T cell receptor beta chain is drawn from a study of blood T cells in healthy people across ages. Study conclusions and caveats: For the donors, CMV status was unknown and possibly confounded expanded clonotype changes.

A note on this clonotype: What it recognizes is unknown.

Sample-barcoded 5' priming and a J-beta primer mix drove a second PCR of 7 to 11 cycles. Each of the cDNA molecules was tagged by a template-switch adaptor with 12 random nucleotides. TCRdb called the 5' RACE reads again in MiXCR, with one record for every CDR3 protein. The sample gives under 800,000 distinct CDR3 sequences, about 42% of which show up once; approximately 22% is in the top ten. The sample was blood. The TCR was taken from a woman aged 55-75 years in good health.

CDR3 coding DNA: TGCGCCAGCAGCTCCAACGGGGGGATCAATGAGCAGTACTTC. Encoded protein: CASSSNGGINEQYF. The chain combines TRBV4-1 with TRBJ2-4, with 7 bases fitting TRBD2. CDR3 length: 14 residues. The V segment lost 5 bases and the J segment 13 bases; nucleotides outside the gene matches: 14. Germline assignment: CDR1 MGHRA and CDR2 YSYEKL.